This is a list of T cell receptor beta chains from one sample in a study of OX40 agonist ivuxolimab in advanced cancers. Measured with immunoSEQ multiplex PCR; TCRdb has only the in-frame clones, and not every one. The data contain fewer than 80,000 clones, approximately 87% of them singletons. This specimen consisted of CD4+ or CD8+ T cells sorted from blood, obtained in a trial of the OX40 agonist ivuxolimab. Receptors were obtained from an adult with an advanced solid tumor such as melanoma, head and neck, liver or kidney cancer. Both conserved end residues are part of each CDR3. A D gene is named only where the DNA matches it firmly. A row's size may be missing; if present it is once, few, many or a size class.

V	J	size	D	CDR3	DNA
TRBV6-5	TRBJ1-1	NA	TRBD1	CASNHRTGRTEAFF	TGTGCCAGCAATCACCGGACAGGGAGAACTGAAGCTTTCTTT
TRBV9	TRBJ2-5	NA	TRBD2	CASSVGSSGGIQETQYF	TGTGCCAGCAGCGTTGGGTCTAGCGGGGGGATCCAAGAGACCCAGTACTTC
TRBV5-1	TRBJ2-1	NA	NA	CASSLGVNEQFF	TGCGCCAGCAGTCTGGGGGTTAATGAGCAGTTCTTC
TRBV27	TRBJ2-7	NA	NA	CASSRGGFPYEQYF	TGTGCCAGCAGTCGTGGGGGGTTCCCCTACGAGCAGTACTTC
TRBV6-5	TRBJ1-2	NA	TRBD1	CASRKTGGRYGYTF	TGTGCCAGCAGGAAGACAGGGGGCCGCTATGGCTACACCTTC
TRBV7-6	TRBJ2-1	NA	TRBD2	CASSLERLGRGGLAGAYNEQFF	TGTGCCAGCAGCTTAGAGAGGCTGGGAAGGGGAGGACTAGCGGGGGCCTACAATGAGCAGTTCTTC
TRBV9	TRBJ2-7	NA	TRBD1	CASSVTDRGQRQYF	TGTGCCAGCAGCGTGACCGACAGGGGGCAAAGGCAGTACTTC
TRBV9	TRBJ2-7	NA	NA	CASSAVGTASSEQYF	TGTGCCAGCAGCGCCGTCGGCACAGCCTCCAGCGAGCAGTACTTC
TRBV6-1	TRBJ1-4	NA	NA	CASSAGLGAATNEKLFF	TGTGCCAGCAGTGCGGGGCTGGGGGCGGCTACTAATGAAAAACTGTTTTTT
TRBV7-9	TRBJ1-1	NA	NA	CASSLWVRETEAFF	TGTGCCAGCAGCTTATGGGTCAGGGAAACTGAAGCTTTCTTT
TRBV5-5	TRBJ1-1	once	NA	CASSLLPGNTEAFF	TGTGCCAGCAGCTTGCTCCCCGGGAACACTGAAGCTTTCTTT
TRBV6-5	TRBJ2-3	NA	NA	CASSPTRLSTDTQYF	TGTGCCAGCAGTCCTACTAGATTGAGCACAGATACGCAGTATTTT
TRBV6-6	TRBJ1-3	NA	NA	CASSFGQSGNTIYF	TGTGCCAGCAGTTTTGGACAGTCCGGAAACACCATATATTTT
TRBV11-3	TRBJ2-5	NA	NA	CASSLDGPLGRGYQETQYF	TGTGCCAGCAGCTTAGATGGGCCCTTGGGAAGGGGCTACCAAGAGACCCAGTACTTC
TRBV18	TRBJ1-6	NA	NA	CASSQSGASGSPLHF	TGTGCCAGCTCACAATCAGGGGCTTCAGGGTCACCCCTCCACTTT
TRBV7-3	TRBJ2-3	NA	TRBD2	CASSPLGRYEDTQYF	TGTGCCAGCAGCCCCCTCGGGAGGTATGAAGATACGCAGTATTTT
TRBV12-5	TRBJ2-3	NA	TRBD1	CASGRTGGTDTQYF	TGTGCTAGTGGTCGGACAGGGGGCACAGATACGCAGTATTTT
TRBV10-3	TRBJ1-1	NA	TRBD1	CATTGSTEAFF	TGTGCCACGACAGGGAGCACTGAAGCTTTCTTT
TRBV27	TRBJ1-5	NA	TRBD1	CASSTTGATAQHF	TGTGCCAGCAGTACGACAGGGGCCACGGCCCAGCATTTT
TRBV27	TRBJ1-1	NA	NA	CASSERPGPKAFF	TGTGCCAGCTCCGAGAGACCGGGACCTAAAGCTTTCTTT
TRBV4-1	TRBJ1-5	once	NA	CASSQVSIPHQPQHF	TGCGCCAGCAGCCAAGTATCTATCCCCCATCAGCCCCAGCATTTT
TRBV19	TRBJ2-1	NA	NA	CASRPTGGSYNEQFF	TGTGCCAGTAGGCCCACAGGAGGCTCCTACAATGAGCAGTTCTTC
TRBV5-1	TRBJ2-5	NA	TRBD1	CASSGQDVVETQYF	TGCGCCAGCAGCGGACAGGACGTGGTGGAGACCCAGTACTTC
TRBV5-6	TRBJ2-5	NA	NA	CASSPGIFGGETQYF	TGTGCCAGCAGCCCAGGGATTTTTGGGGGAGAGACCCAGTACTTC
TRBV19	TRBJ2-5	NA	TRBD1	CASSIASRGRETQYF	TGTGCCAGTAGTATAGCTTCCAGGGGGCGAGAGACCCAGTACTTC
TRBV28	TRBJ2-7	NA	TRBD2	CASSLGLAASYEQYF	TGTGCCAGCAGTCTCGGACTAGCGGCTTCCTACGAGCAGTACTTC
TRBV29-1	TRBJ2-4	NA	NA	CSVVLYSNIQYF	TGCAGCGTTGTTCTGTATTCGAACATTCAGTACTTC
TRBV7-2	TRBJ1-1	NA	TRBD1	CASSLSGDIQGALGEAFF	TGTGCCAGCAGCTTATCGGGAGACATACAGGGGGCGCTTGGGGAAGCTTTCTTT
TRBV6-5	TRBJ1-4	NA	NA	CASSTNEKLFF	TGTGCCAGCAGCACTAATGAAAAACTGTTTTTT
TRBV6-5	TRBJ2-5	NA	TRBD1	CASTRQGGETQYF	TGTGCCAGCACTCGACAGGGGGGAGAGACCCAGTACTTC
TRBV5-4	TRBJ2-7	once	NA	CASSLQGDGEQYF	TGTGCCAGCAGCTTACAGGGTGACGGCGAGCAGTACTTC
TRBV10-3	TRBJ2-7	NA	NA	CAIGVGVPGSYEQYF	TGTGCCATCGGGGTAGGGGTCCCGGGCTCCTACGAGCAGTACTTC
TRBV6-5	TRBJ1-3	NA	NA	CASRPGDTRRNTIYF	TGTGCCAGTAGACCCGGGGACACCCGTAGAAACACCATATATTTT
TRBV5-5	TRBJ2-7	NA	NA	CASSWQARTYEQYF	TGTGCCAGCAGTTGGCAGGCCAGGACCTACGAGCAGTACTTC
TRBV19	TRBJ2-5	NA	NA	CASRLSGTPQETQYF	TGTGCCAGCCGCTTATCCGGGACACCCCAAGAGACCCAGTACTTC
TRBV5-8	TRBJ2-1	NA	NA	CASSLGQGWGEQFF	TGTGCCAGCAGCTTGGGGCAGGGGTGGGGCGAGCAGTTCTTC
TRBV11-1	TRBJ1-2	NA	TRBD1	CASSLFRGSDGYTF	TGTGCCAGCAGCTTATTCAGGGGGAGTGATGGCTACACCTTC
TRBV6-6	TRBJ1-2	NA	NA	CASSSSANYGYTF	TGTGCCAGCAGTTCGTCAGCTAACTATGGCTACACCTTC
TRBV25-1	TRBJ1-2	NA	NA	CASSEGSYVGYTF	TGTGCCAGCAGTGAAGGGTCCTACGTGGGCTACACCTTC
TRBV7-7	TRBJ2-5	NA	NA	CASSSMGVVNGGSQYF	TGTGCTAGCAGCTCCATGGGGGTGGTTAACGGAGGGTCCCAGTACTTC
TRBV2	TRBJ1-2	few	TRBD1	CASSGNYGTGGGYTF	TGTGCCAGCAGTGGGAACTACGGGACAGGGGGAGGCTACACCTTC
TRBV7-9	TRBJ2-1	NA	TRBD2	CASSRAGTSGRAWVF	TGTGCCAGCAGCCGAGCCGGGACTAGCGGGAGGGCCTGGGTCTTC
TRBV6-6	TRBJ1-2	NA	TRBD1	CASTHRAGGFGYTF	TGTGCCAGCACCCACCGGGCAGGGGGCTTTGGCTACACCTTC
TRBV7-6	TRBJ2-3	NA	NA	CASSPLAGTNTDTQYF	TGTGCCAGCAGCCCCCTGGCCGGAACAAACACAGATACGCAGTATTTT
TRBV6-5	TRBJ1-2	NA	TRBD1	CASSYSPTGAGYTF	TGTGCCAGCAGTTACTCGCCGACAGGGGCTGGCTACACCTTC
TRBV5-1	TRBJ2-5	NA	NA	CASSLGHNLYF	TGCGCCAGCAGCCTTGGACACAACCTGTACTTC
TRBV5-1	TRBJ2-5	NA	TRBD1	CASSPGTAHQETQYF	TGCGCCAGCAGCCCTGGGACAGCACACCAAGAGACCCAGTACTTC
TRBV30	TRBJ1-1	NA	NA	CAWSVERMDTEAFF	TGTGCCTGGAGTGTGGAGCGTATGGACACTGAAGCTTTCTTT
TRBV5-4	TRBJ2-5	NA	NA	CASSPGPLEETQYF	TGTGCCAGCAGCCCCGGGCCCCTTGAAGAGACCCAGTACTTC
TRBV7-3	TRBJ2-1	NA	TRBD1	CASSLTGGEQFF	TGTGCCAGCAGCTTGACAGGGGGCGAGCAGTTCTTC
TRBV4-2	TRBJ2-3	NA	NA	CASAQPFRASEGTDTQYF	TGTGCCAGCGCTCAACCATTCAGGGCTAGCGAAGGCACAGATACGCAGTATTTT
TRBV5-1	TRBJ1-1	NA	NA	CASSLSVGSVEAFF	TGCGCCAGCAGCTTGTCGGTCGGGAGCGTTGAAGCTTTCTTT
TRBV7-6	TRBJ1-2	NA	NA	CASSAGEVSGYTF	TGTGCCAGCAGCGCAGGGGAAGTTAGCGGCTACACCTTC
TRBV5-4	TRBJ2-3	NA	NA	CASSFSTGGNTDTQYF	TGTGCCAGCAGCTTCTCCACCGGGGGAAACACAGATACGCAGTATTTT
TRBV13	TRBJ2-2	NA	NA	CASSSGNRELFF	TGTGCCAGCAGCTCGGGGAACCGGGAGCTGTTTTTT